Each of the 11 T cell receptor beta chains below was sequenced from the same sample in a study of cytomegalovirus exposure and HLA in healthy donors (dated by TCRdb to about 2017). Receptor amplification or capture employed the immunoSEQ multiplex PCR assay. For the multiplex PCR, a mixture combining 60 forward primers for TCR Vbeta segments and 13 reverse primers for TCR Jbeta segments was used. In its TCRdb copy, this immuneACCESS table keeps in-frame sequences only and misses some clones. Where compared with another copy, unresolved V genes explain less than half of these, and the others have no known cause. A total of approximately 160,000 clones appear in this sample, around 80% of them only once. Jointly, the top ten make up 4.8% of the sample. Sequencing used PBMCs. The receptors stem from a man between 18 and 29 years old in good health and CMV-seronegative.

This clone was picked up a small number of times. This rearrangement joins TRBV5-1 to TRBJ2-7, with TRBD1 as a possible D gene (5 bases). CDR1 and CDR2 (germline): SGHRS, YFSETQ. Between the trimmed V and J ends, which lost 2 bases and 3 bases, there was a span of 12 bases. The CDR3 loop spans 14 amino acids. Here the CDR3 reads CASSFRRGSYEQYF. The DNA for the CDR3 is TGCGCCAGCAGCTTTAGAAGGGGTAGCTACGAGCAGTACTTC.

In DNA, the CDR3 is TGTGCCAGCAGCTTAACGGTGTCAGTGCGGCCGTTATCCTACGAGCAGTACTTC. This gives the protein CASSLTVSVRPLSYEQYF. This chain joins TRBV11-3 and TRBJ2-7; D remains unclear. V was shortened by 2 bases and J by 1 base, with 21 bases between the two germline ends. The CDR3 covers 18 residues. Germline V CDR1 and CDR2: SGHNT, YENEEA.

A note on this clone: One end of the junction does not line up with germline, which may come from a read error. CDR3 sequence (DNA): TGCGCCAGCAGCTTTAGACAGGAGACCTACGAGCAGAACTTC. Amino acids: CASSFRQETYEQNF. The chain employs TRBV5-1 and TRBJ2-7; TRBD1 might be the D (6 bases). The CDR3 is 14 residues long. Germline V lookup: CDR1 SGHRS, CDR2 YFSETQ.

The CDR3 coding sequence is TGTGCCAGCAGTCATGGGGGGACAGGGCAGCAAGAGCAGTTCTTC. Translating gives CASSHGGTGQQEQFF. This sequence joins TRBV7-3 and TRBJ2-1, with TRBD1 matching over 9 bases. Looked up from germline, CDR1 is SGHTA and CDR2 is FQGTGA. The length of the CDR3 is 15 residues. The ends lost 6 bases at V and 10 bases at J; junction bases unmatched: 13.

The sample holds one count of this clone. The chain links TRBV2 to TRBJ2-7; 11 bases match TRBD2. Germline lookup yields CDR1 SNHLY and CDR2 FYNNEI. This CDR3 comprises 19 residues. With 0 bases clipped from V and 4 bases from J, the junction kept 14 bases outside the gene matches. The CDR3 reads CASSEARLAGGPEKYEQYF. CDR3 nucleotide sequence: TGTGCCAGCAGTGAAGCGCGGCTAGCGGGGGGACCCGAGAAGTACGAGCAGTACTTC.

The CDR3 reads CASSPGALTNTEAFF. DNA of the CDR3: TGTGCCAGCAGCCCTGGGGCTTTAACAAACACTGAAGCTTTCTTT. The V gene is TRBV11-3, the J gene TRBJ1-1, with a possible D match to TRBD1 (5 bases). The length of the CDR3 is 15 residues. V gave up 5 bases and J gave up 2 bases, with 15 bases separating them. In germline, CDR1 is SGHNT, CDR2 YENEEA.

The rearrangement joins TRBV9 to TRBJ2-1; weak D call: TRBD2 (5 bases). The length of the CDR3 is 13 residues. V gave up 0 bases and J gave up 5 bases, with 6 bases separating them. The germline gives CDR1 SGDLS, CDR2 YYNGEE. CDR3 region: CASSVGGNNEQFF. In nucleotides, the CDR3 is TGTGCCAGCAGCGTAGGAGGGAACAATGAGCAGTTCTTC. Based on the CDR3 plus reference TRBV9 and TRBJ2-1, the full variable domain is DSGVTQTPKHLITATGQRVTLRCSPRSGDLSVYWYQQSLDQGLQFLIQYYNGEERAKGNILERFSAQQFPDLHSELNLSSLELGDSALYFCASSVGGNNEQFFGPGTRLTVL.

This chain uses TRBV7-6 with TRBJ2-3; D gene ambiguous. Germline V gives CDR1 SGHVS, CDR2 FNYEAQ. V gave up 5 bases and J gave up 4 bases, with 10 bases separating them. The CDR3 has 13 amino acids. The CDR3 spells CASSQGVSDTQYF. Written as DNA, the CDR3 is TGTGCCAGCAGCCAAGGAGTTTCAGATACGCAGTATTTT.

V gene TRBV5-5 combines with J gene TRBJ2-7, with D possibly being TRBD2 (5 bases). The CDR3 is 14 residues long. V lost 0 bases to trimming and J lost 5 bases, with 12 bases between them. Germline V CDR1 and CDR2: SGHKS, YYEKEE (reference sequence). CDR3 DNA: TGTGCCAGCAGCTTGGGTCCTCGAGGGAACGAGCAGTACTTC. Residues: CASSLGPRGNEQYF.

The rearrangement joins TRBV28 to TRBJ2-7, with 7 bases lining up with TRBD1. J lost 0 bases, V lost 6 bases, and 2 bases had no gene match. CDR1 is MDHEN, CDR2 SYDVKM, per germline. The CDR3 runs 13 residues. The DNA of the CDR3 is TGTGCCAGCAGGGACAGGAACTCCTACGAGCAGTACTTC. The encoded protein is CASRDRNSYEQYF. Based on the CDR3 plus reference TRBV28 and TRBJ2-7, the full variable domain is DVKVTQSSRYLVKRTGEKVFLECVQDMDHENMFWYRQDPGLGLRLIYFSYDVKMKEKGDIPEGYSVSREKKERFSLILESASTNQTSMYLCASRDRNSYEQYFGPGTRLTVT.

The chain carries TRBV12-2 and TRBJ1-1. TRBV12-2 constitutes a pseudogene. This CDR3 has 15 residues. CDR3 sequence reads: CASRLGGGGGTEAFF. Written as DNA, the CDR3 is TGTGCAAGTCGCTTAGGTGGGGGTGGGGGGACTGAAGCTTTCTTT.